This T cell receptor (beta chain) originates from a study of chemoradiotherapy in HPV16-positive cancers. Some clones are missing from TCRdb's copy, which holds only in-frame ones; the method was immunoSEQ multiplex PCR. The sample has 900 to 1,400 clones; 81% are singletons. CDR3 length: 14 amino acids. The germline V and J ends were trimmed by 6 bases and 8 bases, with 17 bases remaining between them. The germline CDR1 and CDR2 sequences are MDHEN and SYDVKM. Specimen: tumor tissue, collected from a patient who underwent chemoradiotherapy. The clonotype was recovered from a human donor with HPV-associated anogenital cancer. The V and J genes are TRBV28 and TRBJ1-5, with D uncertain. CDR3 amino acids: CASSPVVRFEPQHF. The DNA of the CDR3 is TGTGCCAGCAGCCCAGTTGTCCGGTTTGAGCCCCAGCATTTT.